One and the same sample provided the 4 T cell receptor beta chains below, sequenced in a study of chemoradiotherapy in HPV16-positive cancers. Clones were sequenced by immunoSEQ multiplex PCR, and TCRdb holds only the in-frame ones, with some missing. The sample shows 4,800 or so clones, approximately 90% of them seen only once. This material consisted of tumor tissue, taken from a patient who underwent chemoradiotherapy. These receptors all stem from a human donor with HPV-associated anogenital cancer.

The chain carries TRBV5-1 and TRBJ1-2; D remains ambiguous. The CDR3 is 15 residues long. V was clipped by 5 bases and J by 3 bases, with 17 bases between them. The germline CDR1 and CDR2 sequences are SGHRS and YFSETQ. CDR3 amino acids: CASSPQLDGDYGYTF. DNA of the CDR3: TGCGCCAGCAGTCCCCAGTTGGACGGAGACTATGGCTACACCTTC.

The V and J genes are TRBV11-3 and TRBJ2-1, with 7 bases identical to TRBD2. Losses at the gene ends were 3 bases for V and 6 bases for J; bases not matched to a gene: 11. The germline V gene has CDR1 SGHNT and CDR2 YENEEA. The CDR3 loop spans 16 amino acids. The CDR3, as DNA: TGTGCCAGCAGCTTTCGTGGCGGGAGTGGCTCCAATGAGCAGTTCTTC. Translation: CASSFRGGSGSNEQFF.

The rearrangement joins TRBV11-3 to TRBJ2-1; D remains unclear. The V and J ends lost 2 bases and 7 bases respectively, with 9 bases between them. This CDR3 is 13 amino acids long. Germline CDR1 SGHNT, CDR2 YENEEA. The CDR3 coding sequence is TGTGCCAGCAGCTTATCTGTCAGAAATGAGCAGTTCTTC. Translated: CASSLSVRNEQFF.

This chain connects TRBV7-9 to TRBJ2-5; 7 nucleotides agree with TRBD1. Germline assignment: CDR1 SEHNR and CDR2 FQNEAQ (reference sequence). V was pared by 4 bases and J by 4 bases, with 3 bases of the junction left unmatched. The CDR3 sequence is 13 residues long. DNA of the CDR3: TGTGCCAGCAGCTCAGGGGGACCAGAGACCCAGTACTTC. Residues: CASSSGGPETQYF.